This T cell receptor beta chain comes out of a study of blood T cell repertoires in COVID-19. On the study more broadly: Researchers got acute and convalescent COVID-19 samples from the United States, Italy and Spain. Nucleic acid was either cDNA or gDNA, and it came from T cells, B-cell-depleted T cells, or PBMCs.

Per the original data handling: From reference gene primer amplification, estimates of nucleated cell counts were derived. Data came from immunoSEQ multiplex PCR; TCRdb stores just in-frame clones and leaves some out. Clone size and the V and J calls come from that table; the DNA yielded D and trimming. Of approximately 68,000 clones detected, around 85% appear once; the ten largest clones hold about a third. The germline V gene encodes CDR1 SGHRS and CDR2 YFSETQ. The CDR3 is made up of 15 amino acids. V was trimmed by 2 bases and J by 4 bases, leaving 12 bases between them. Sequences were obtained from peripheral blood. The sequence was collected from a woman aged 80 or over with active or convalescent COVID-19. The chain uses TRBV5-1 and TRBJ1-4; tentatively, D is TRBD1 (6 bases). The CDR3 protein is CASSLQGQYNEKLFF. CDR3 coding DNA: TGCGCCAGCAGCTTACAGGGACAATATAATGAAAAACTGTTTTTT.